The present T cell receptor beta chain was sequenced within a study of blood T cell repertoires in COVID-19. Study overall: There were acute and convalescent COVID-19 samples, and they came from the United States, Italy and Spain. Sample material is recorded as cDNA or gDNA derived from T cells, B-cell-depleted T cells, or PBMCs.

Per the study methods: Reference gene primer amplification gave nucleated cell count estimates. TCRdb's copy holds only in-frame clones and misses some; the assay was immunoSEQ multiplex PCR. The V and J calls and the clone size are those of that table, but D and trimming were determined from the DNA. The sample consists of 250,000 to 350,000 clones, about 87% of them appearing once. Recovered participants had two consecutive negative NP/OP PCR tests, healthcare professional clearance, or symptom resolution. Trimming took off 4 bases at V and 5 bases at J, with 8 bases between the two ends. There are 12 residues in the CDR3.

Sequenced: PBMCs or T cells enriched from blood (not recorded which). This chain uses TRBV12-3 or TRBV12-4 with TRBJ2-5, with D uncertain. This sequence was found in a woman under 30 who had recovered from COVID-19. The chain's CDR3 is CASSSLAETQYF. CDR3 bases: TGTGCCAGCAGTTCCCTCGCGGAGACCCAGTACTTC.